The rows below give T cell receptor beta chains drawn from one sample of a study of somatic mutations in cytotoxic T cells in rheumatoid arthritis. TCRdb's table, derived via immunoSEQ multiplex PCR, lists solely in-frame clones and lacks some. Of 10,000 to 15,000 clones listed, 70% to 85% were seen once; the top ten hold roughly 12%. The sample was CD8+ T cells sorted from blood. The receptors here all came from a woman between 40 and 55 years old in good health. Each CDR3 is given with its conserved first and last residue. The D gene is left open where the match is weak. Clone size, where shown, is once, few, many, or a class for clones that have expanded.

TRBJ2-7 | TRBD2 | few | TRBV9 | TGTGCCAGCAGCGTAGGTGCTAGCGGGTTCTACGAGCAGTACTTC | CASSVGASGFYEQYF
TRBJ2-4 | NA | NA | TRBV29-1 | TGCAGCGTCCGATTTCGGGACTCCAAGGGCAAAAACATTCAGTACTTC | CSVRFRDSKGKNIQYF
TRBJ1-2 | TRBD1 | NA | TRBV9 | TGTGCCAGCAGCGCCGGGGGGACAGGGTATGGCTACACCTTC | CASSAGGTGYGYTF
TRBJ2-7 | TRBD1 | few | TRBV30 | TGTGCCTGGAGTGAAGGGACAGGGGTTCTCTACGAGCAGTACTTC | CAWSEGTGVLYEQYF
TRBJ2-7 | TRBD2 | NA | TRBV27 | TGTGCCAGCAGTTCCCTAGCGGGAGGGGCCCCCTACGAGCAGTACTTC | CASSSLAGGAPYEQYF
TRBJ2-1 | TRBD2 | once | TRBV11-2 | TGTGCCAGCAGCTTAGTAGCGGGGGGCGTAAGCTACAATGAGCAGTTCTTC | CASSLVAGGVSYNEQFF
TRBJ2-3 | NA | NA | TRBV7-9 | TGTGCCAGCAGCTTATTACCACTAGTGGCAGATACGCAGTATTTT | CASSLLPLVADTQYF
TRBJ2-1 | NA | once | TRBV11-3 | TGTGCCAGCAGCTCACGCGAGTGGAGCGGCTACAATGAGCAGTTCTTC | CASSSREWSGYNEQFF
TRBJ2-5 | NA | NA | TRBV2 | TGTGCCAGCATGGGGGAAAAGGAGACCCAGTACTTC | CASMGEKETQYF
TRBJ2-7 | NA | NA | TRBV30 | TGTGCCTGGAGTGTAGGGACGGGCGTTTCCTACGAGCAGTACTTC | CAWSVGTGVSYEQYF